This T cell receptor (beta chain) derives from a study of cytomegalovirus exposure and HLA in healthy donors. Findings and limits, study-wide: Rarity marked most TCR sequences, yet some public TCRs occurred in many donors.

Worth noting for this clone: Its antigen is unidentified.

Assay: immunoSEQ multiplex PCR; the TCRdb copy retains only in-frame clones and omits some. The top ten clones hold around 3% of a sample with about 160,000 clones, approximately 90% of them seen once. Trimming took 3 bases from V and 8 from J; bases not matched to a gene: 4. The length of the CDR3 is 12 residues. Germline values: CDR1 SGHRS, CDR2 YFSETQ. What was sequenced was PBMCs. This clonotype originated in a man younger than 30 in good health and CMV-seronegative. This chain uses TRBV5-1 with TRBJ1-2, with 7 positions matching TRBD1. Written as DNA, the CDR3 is TGCGCCAGCAGCTATGGGACAGAGGGCTACACCTTC. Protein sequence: CASSYGTEGYTF.